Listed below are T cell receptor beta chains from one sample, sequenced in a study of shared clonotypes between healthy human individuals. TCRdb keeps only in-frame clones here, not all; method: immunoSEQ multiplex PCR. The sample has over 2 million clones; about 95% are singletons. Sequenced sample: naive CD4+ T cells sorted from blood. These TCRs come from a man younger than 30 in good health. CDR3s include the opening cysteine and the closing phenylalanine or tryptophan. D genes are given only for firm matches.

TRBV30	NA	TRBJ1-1	CAWKFFSEAFF	TGTGCCTGGAAATTTTTCAGTGAAGCTTTCTTT
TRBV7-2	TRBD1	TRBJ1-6	CASSPGQGEAPLHF	TGTGCCAGCAGTCCTGGACAGGGAGAGGCACCCCTCCACTTT
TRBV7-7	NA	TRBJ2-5	CASSMTAQETQYF	TGTGCTAGCAGCATGACAGCTCAAGAGACCCAGTACTTC
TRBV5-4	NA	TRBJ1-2	CASSLVGLANYGYTF	TGTGCCAGCAGCTTGGTTGGATTAGCTAACTATGGCTACACCTTC
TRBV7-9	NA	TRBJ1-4	CASRTEGAGEKLFF	TGTGCCAGCAGAACGGAAGGGGCCGGTGAAAAACTGTTTTTT
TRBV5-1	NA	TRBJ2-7	CASSHRDPGYEQYF	TGCGCCAGCAGCCACCGGGACCCGGGCTACGAGCAGTACTTC
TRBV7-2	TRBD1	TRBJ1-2	CASSVTGDYGYTF	TGTGCCAGCAGCGTAACAGGGGACTATGGCTACACCTTC
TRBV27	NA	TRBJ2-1	CASSLTTVSSYNEQFF	TGTGCCAGCAGTTTAACGACAGTGAGCTCCTACAATGAGCAGTTCTTC
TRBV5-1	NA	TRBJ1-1	CASSLASSWAGTEAFF	TGCGCCAGCAGCTTGGCTTCGAGTTGGGCTGGCACTGAAGCTTTCTTT
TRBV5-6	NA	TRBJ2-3	CASSLPVSTDTQYF	TGTGCCAGCAGCTTGCCAGTTAGCACAGATACGCAGTATTTT
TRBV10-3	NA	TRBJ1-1	CAISESYRGTEAFF	TGTGCCATCAGTGAGTCCTACAGAGGAACTGAAGCTTTCTTT
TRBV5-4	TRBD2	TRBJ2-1	CASSQGLSPLASSYNEQFF	TGTGCCAGCAGCCAGGGACTATCCCCCTTAGCTTCCTCCTACAATGAGCAGTTCTTC
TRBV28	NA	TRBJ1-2	CASSGGVGYTF	TGTGCCAGCAGCGGAGGGGTCGGCTACACCTTC
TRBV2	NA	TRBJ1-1	CASSEGGATEAFF	TGTGCCAGCAGTGAAGGGGGGGCCACTGAAGCTTTCTTT
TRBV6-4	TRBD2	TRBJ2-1	CASSDSAGTTHGEQFF	TGTGCCAGCAGTGACTCAGCCGGGACTACCCACGGTGAGCAGTTCTTC
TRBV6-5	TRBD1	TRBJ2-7	CASSYRGTGPYEQYF	TGTGCCAGCAGTTACCGGGGGACAGGGCCCTACGAGCAGTACTTC
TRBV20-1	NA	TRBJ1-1	CSAREAAFF	TGCAGTGCTAGAGAGGCGGCTTTCTTT
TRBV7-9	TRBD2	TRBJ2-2	CASSYSGEYTGELFF	TGTGCCAGCAGCTATAGCGGGGAATACACCGGGGAGCTGTTTTTT
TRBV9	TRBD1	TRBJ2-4	CASSDRDRGAKAKNIQYF	TGTGCCAGCAGCGACCGGGACAGGGGCGCTAAGGCCAAAAACATTCAGTACTTC
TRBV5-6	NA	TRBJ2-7	CASRKTPASGYEQYF	TGTGCCAGCAGGAAGACACCCGCGTCAGGGTACGAGCAGTACTTC
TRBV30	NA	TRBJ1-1	CAWKELKNTEAFF	TGTGCCTGGAAGGAACTGAAGAACACTGAAGCTTTCTTT
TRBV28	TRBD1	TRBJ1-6	CASSLRQGKNSPLHF	TGTGCCAGCAGTTTACGACAGGGAAAGAATTCACCCCTCCACTTT
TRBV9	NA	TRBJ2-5	CASSAIGTTKETQYF	TGTGCCAGCAGCGCGATCGGGACAACCAAAGAGACCCAGTACTTC
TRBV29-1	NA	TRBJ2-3	CSVVLDSTDTQYF	TGCAGCGTTGTTTTAGACAGCACAGATACGCAGTATTTT
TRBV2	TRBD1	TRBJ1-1	CASKPQGPTEAFF	TGTGCCAGCAAACCACAGGGGCCTACTGAAGCTTTCTTT
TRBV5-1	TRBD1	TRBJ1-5	CASSSGQGNQPQHF	TGCGCCAGCAGCTCCGGACAGGGGAATCAGCCCCAGCATTTT
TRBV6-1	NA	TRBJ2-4	CASRDLSRVQYIQYF	TGTGCCAGCAGGGATCTTAGCAGGGTACAGTACATTCAGTACTTC
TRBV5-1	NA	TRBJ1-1	CASSLERGSGTEAFF	TGCGCCAGCAGCTTGGAGCGGGGTAGTGGCACTGAAGCTTTCTTT
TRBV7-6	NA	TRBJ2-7	CASSSLVGGLVSSYEQYF	TGTGCCAGCAGCTCCCTAGTCGGGGGGCTGGTCTCATCCTACGAGCAGTACTTC
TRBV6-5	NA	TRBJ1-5	CASRIQRDQPQHF	TGTGCCAGCAGGATACAGCGCGATCAGCCCCAGCATTTT
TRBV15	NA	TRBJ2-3	CATSRDGTSTDTQYF	TGTGCCACCAGCAGAGATGGGACTAGCACAGATACGCAGTATTTT
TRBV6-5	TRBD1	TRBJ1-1	CASSSPGQGDTEAFF	TGTGCCAGCAGTTCTCCGGGACAGGGTGACACTGAAGCTTTCTTT
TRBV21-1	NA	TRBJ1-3	CASSAAGWDGNTIYF	TGTGCCAGCAGTGCGGCAGGGTGGGATGGAAACACCATATATTTT
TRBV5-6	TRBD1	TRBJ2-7	CASSPDRSSYEQYF	TGTGCCAGCAGCCCGGACAGGAGCTCCTACGAGCAGTACTTC
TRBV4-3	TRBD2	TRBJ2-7	CASSQDFGLAGVKYEQYF	TGCGCCAGCAGCCAAGATTTCGGGCTAGCGGGAGTCAAATACGAGCAGTACTTC
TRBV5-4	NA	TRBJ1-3	CASSIDSHATGNTIYF	TGTGCCAGCAGCATCGACAGCCACGCTACTGGAAACACCATATATTTT
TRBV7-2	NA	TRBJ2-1	CASSLAGATLF	TGTGCCAGCAGCTTAGCGGGAGCGACCCTCTTC
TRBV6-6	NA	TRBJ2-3	CASSLPRQSPDTQYF	TGTGCCAGCAGCTTACCCCGACAGAGCCCAGATACGCAGTATTTT
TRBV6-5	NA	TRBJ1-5	CASSDSGGQPQHF	TGTGCCAGCAGTGATTCCGGAGGTCAGCCCCAGCATTTT
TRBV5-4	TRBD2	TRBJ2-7	CASSLVAGGPYEQYF	TGTGCCAGCAGCTTGGTGGCGGGAGGCCCTTACGAGCAGTACTTC
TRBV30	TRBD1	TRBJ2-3	CAWTVRGQGDTQYF	TGTGCCTGGACGGTAAGGGGGCAGGGAGATACGCAGTATTTT